This T cell receptor (beta chain) was retrieved from a study of shared clonotypes between healthy human individuals. General observations from the study: Only a few donors were included, so the genetic and exposure-history diversity represented was limited.

In regard to this clone: The antigen is not known.

The CDR3 runs to 13 residues. Unmatched junction bases numbered 2, after V lost 5 bases and J lost 4 bases. CDR1 is SGHTA and CDR2 is FQGNSA in the germline V gene. Template for every sorted-subset replicate PCR totaled 150 to 250 ng DNA, approximately 30,000 T cell genomes. Some clones are missing from TCRdb's copy, which holds only in-frame ones; the method was immunoSEQ multiplex PCR. The table records over 700,000 clones, 72% of them present only once. The receptor was derived from a woman in her twenties or thirties in good health. The chain uses TRBV7-2 and TRBJ2-1, with TRBD2 matching 7 bases. The sequenced sample consisted of memory CD4+ T cells sorted from blood. Subset described: CD45RA-negative fraction. CDR3 sequence reads: CASSRGVYNEQFF. CDR3 in DNA: TGTGCCAGCAGCCGGGGGGTGTACAATGAGCAGTTCTTC.